This entry features one T cell receptor beta chain sequence. Its antigen is unidentified. This specimen belongs to a study of T cells after yellow fever vaccination. Study at large: The authors prepared low-cell-number fractions using SMART-Seq v4 Ultra Low Input. Broader study findings: Overall, a small share of clonotypes was seen in both CD4 and CD8 compartments. The study found a weaker secondary response that peaked faster, day 5 versus 15.

MiXCR was run by TCRdb on the 5' RACE reads, yielding one entry per CDR3 protein. The repertoire holds 450,000 to 600,000 distinct CDR3 sequences, with approximately 12% as singletons. The V gene end was trimmed by 4 bases and the J gene end by 9 bases; junction bases not matched to a gene: 5. The CDR3 covers 12 residues. Germline CDR1 reads SQVTM; CDR2 reads ANQGSEA. The clonotype was recovered from a man aged 25 to 40 who received the YFV17D yellow fever vaccine. The sample in question was PBMCs, obtained on the day of the yellow fever booster vaccination. V is TRBV29-1 and J is TRBJ2-1; 8 bases map to TRBD1. CDR3 region: CSVGDRIGEQFF. DNA of the CDR3: TGCAGCGTTGGGGACAGGATCGGTGAGCAGTTCTTC.